Listed below are T cell receptor beta chains from one sample, sequenced in a study of Ad26.COV2.S vaccination and SARS-CoV-2 variants. The table came from immunoSEQ multiplex PCR; TCRdb's copy has only in-frame clones and leaves some out. This sample has roughly 350,000 clones, with around 89% found just once. The material was peripheral blood, obtained in a trial of Ad26.COV2.S vaccine versus placebo. These receptors all come from a person aged 18-60 years who received the Ad26.COV2.S COVID-19 vaccine or a placebo. Each CDR3 is given with its conserved first and last residue. The D gene is left open where the match is weak. Size tells how often a clone was seen (once, few, many) or the class of an expanded clone, and some rows leave it out.

cdr3_nt,cdr3_aa,v_call,j_call,clone_size,d_call,cdr3_length
TGTGCCAGCAGTCCGGGAAGCTATGGCTACACCTTC,CASSPGSYGYTF,TRBV25-1,TRBJ1-2,once,.,12
TGTGCCACCAGCAGAGATCCCCCTGACAGGGGAGTTAGTGAGACCCAGTACTTC,CATSRDPPDRGVSETQYF,TRBV15,TRBJ2-5,.,TRBD1,18
TGTGCCACCAGCAGAACAGACAGAACTGAAGCTTTCTTT,CATSRTDRTEAFF,TRBV15,TRBJ1-1,.,.,13
TGTGCCAGCAGCCCCCGGACCGCAAACTCTGGAAACACCATATATTTT,CASSPRTANSGNTIYF,TRBV3-1/TRBV3-2,TRBJ1-3,many,.,16
TGCGCCAGCAGCTTACAGGGGCAGGAGGAGACCCAGTACTTC,CASSLQGQEETQYF,TRBV5-1,TRBJ2-5,.,TRBD1,14
TGTGCCAGCAGCTTAGCGCAGGGGTGGGAGCTGTTTTTT,CASSLAQGWELFF,TRBV7-6,TRBJ2-2,.,.,13
TGTGCCAGCAGTGACGTCAGGATAACCAACGAGCAGTACTTC,CASSDVRITNEQYF,TRBV6-1,TRBJ2-7,.,.,14
TGCGCCAGCAGCTTGGGGAACCAGGGTAACTATGGCTACACCTTC,CASSLGNQGNYGYTF,TRBV5-1,TRBJ1-2,.,.,15
TGTGCCAGTAGGACCCCGACAGGGTATGACTATGGCTACACCTTC,CASRTPTGYDYGYTF,TRBV19,TRBJ1-2,few,TRBD1,15
TGTGCCAGCAGGACCGGAGGAACTAACTATGGCTACACCTTC,CASRTGGTNYGYTF,TRBV7-2,TRBJ1-2,.,.,14
TGTGCCAGCAGTTCACGGACAGGGGGTACCTACGAGCAGTACTTC,CASSSRTGGTYEQYF,TRBV28,TRBJ2-7,.,TRBD1,15
TGTGCCAGCAGAATAGCGGCGTCGGCCTACGAGCAGTACTTC,CASRIAASAYEQYF,TRBV2,TRBJ2-7,once,.,14
TGTGCCAGCACCTCTGGGCGGCGGGACAAGGCCAAAAACATTCAGTACTTC,CASTSGRRDKAKNIQYF,TRBV28,TRBJ2-4,.,.,17
TGTGCCAGCAGCCCTAGGACAGGGGGAAATCAGCCCCAGCATTTT,CASSPRTGGNQPQHF,TRBV7-8,TRBJ1-5,.,TRBD1,15
TGCGCCAGCAGCCCGGGACAGGGAGGGGCCGGGGAGCTGTTTTTT,CASSPGQGGAGELFF,TRBV4-1,TRBJ2-2,.,TRBD1,15
TGTGCCAGCAGTCCGGATAGCGGGAGGGCCTACGAGCAGTACTTC,CASSPDSGRAYEQYF,TRBV28,TRBJ2-7,.,TRBD2,15
TGTGCCAGCAGCGGGCAGGGGGGCCACACCATATATTTT,CASSGQGGHTIYF,TRBV5-6,TRBJ1-3,.,TRBD1,13
TGTGCCAGCAGCCAAAACCCAGCGGATGAGCAGTTCTTC,CASSQNPADEQFF,TRBV3-1/TRBV3-2,TRBJ2-1,.,.,13
TGTGCCAGCAGTTTTACGGAGCAAGAGACCCAGTACTTC,CASSFTEQETQYF,TRBV28,TRBJ2-5,.,.,13
TGTGCCAGTAGTATACAGCCAGGGGAAGCCTACGAGCAGTACTTC,CASSIQPGEAYEQYF,TRBV19,TRBJ2-7,.,.,15
TGTGCCAGCTCACCGTCAGCGACAGTCGGCGGGGAGCTGTTTTTT,CASSPSATVGGELFF,TRBV18,TRBJ2-2,.,.,15
TGTGCCAGCAGCGACAGCTCCTACGAGCAGTACTTC,CASSDSSYEQYF,TRBV7-2,TRBJ2-7,.,.,12
TGTGCCAGCAGCGTAGAAGGGTTCCAAGAGACCCAGTACTTC,CASSVEGFQETQYF,TRBV9,TRBJ2-5,.,.,14
TGTGCCATCAGTGAGACCGGGACGGAGGGGAATTCACCCCTCCACTTT,CAISETGTEGNSPLHF,TRBV10-3,TRBJ1-6,.,.,16
TGTGCCAGCAGCGATACAGGGGGGGATTACGAGCAGTACTTC,CASSDTGGDYEQYF,TRBV28,TRBJ2-7,.,.,14
TGTGCCATCAGCGGGACAACCGGCTCCTATAATTCACCCCTCCACTTT,CAISGTTGSYNSPLHF,TRBV10-3,TRBJ1-6,.,.,16
TGTGCCAGCACCTCCACAGTGGACATGAACACTGAAGCTTTCTTT,CASTSTVDMNTEAFF,TRBV28,TRBJ1-1,.,.,15
TGTGCCAGCAGTTACGAGGGACCTGAAGCTTTCTTT,CASSYEGPEAFF,TRBV6-2/TRBV6-3,TRBJ1-1,.,.,12
TGTGCCAGCAGCTTGGGAACTGATGAGGATACGCAGTATTTT,CASSLGTDEDTQYF,TRBV7-8,TRBJ2-3,.,.,14
TGTGCCAGCAGTTACTCCGTCGAAGGGTTCAATCAGCCCCAGCATTTT,CASSYSVEGFNQPQHF,TRBV6-2/TRBV6-3,TRBJ1-5,.,.,16
TGTGCCAGCAGTGAAGAGGGAAAAGGGGCCTTCAATCAGCCCCAGCATTTT,CASSEEGKGAFNQPQHF,TRBV6-1,TRBJ1-5,.,.,17
TGCGCCAGCAGCCAAGAGGGGAGTAGCTCCTACAATGAGCAGTTCTTC,CASSQEGSSSYNEQFF,TRBV4-3,TRBJ2-1,.,.,16
TGTGCCAGCAGTTACTCCGGGGCCTACGAGCAGTACTTC,CASSYSGAYEQYF,TRBV6-5,TRBJ2-7,once,.,13
TGTGCCAGCAGTGGAACGTGGTGGGATGGTAATGAGCAGTTCTTC,CASSGTWWDGNEQFF,TRBV6-2/TRBV6-3,TRBJ2-1,.,.,15
TGTGCCAGCAGTGAAAGCCAGCACCAAGAGACCCAGTACTTC,CASSESQHQETQYF,TRBV2,TRBJ2-5,.,.,14
TGTGCCAGCAGCGTAACCGGGACAATTTACAATGAGCAGTTCTTC,CASSVTGTIYNEQFF,TRBV7-3,TRBJ2-1,.,.,15
TGTGCCAGCAGCCAAGGGGGCAAGGTTGGCTACACCTTC,CASSQGGKVGYTF,TRBV4-2,TRBJ1-2,.,.,13
TGTGCCAGCAGTGAAACTCAGGGGGTGTACGAGCAGTACTTC,CASSETQGVYEQYF,TRBV6-1,TRBJ2-7,.,TRBD1,14
TGTGCCACCAGTGACGCCACAGGGCCCGGAGGCAATCAGCCCCAGCATTTT,CATSDATGPGGNQPQHF,TRBV24-1,TRBJ1-5,.,.,17
TGTGCCAGCAGCGCCCTCCATATTAACACTGAAGCTTTCTTT,CASSALHINTEAFF,TRBV9,TRBJ1-1,.,.,14
TGTGCCAGCATGGCGGCAGGGGCGAAGGGAACTGAAGCTTTCTTT,CASMAAGAKGTEAFF,TRBV28,TRBJ1-1,few,.,15
TGTGCCAGCAGCTTCGAAGGGGACAGGGGTTCTGGCTACACCTTC,CASSFEGDRGSGYTF,TRBV5-4,TRBJ1-2,once,TRBD1,15
TGTGCCAGCAGTCAGTCCGACGTACAGGGTTTGTCTATTCAGTACTTC,CASSQSDVQGLSIQYF,TRBV6-6,TRBJ2-4,.,.,16
TGTGCCACCGGGTCGGGGGGAAGCCAAGAGACCCAGTACTTC,CATGSGGSQETQYF,TRBV3-1/TRBV3-2,TRBJ2-5,.,TRBD2,14
TGTGCCAGCAGTTTATCGTCAGGGGCAACTAATGAAAAACTGTTTTTT,CASSLSSGATNEKLFF,TRBV27,TRBJ1-4,.,.,16
TGTGCCAGCAGTTACAACAGGGGGCAAAAGAACACCTTC,CASSYNRGQKNTF,TRBV6-2/TRBV6-3,TRBJ1-2,.,TRBD1,13
TGTGCCAGCAGCTTAGTCGGGTCTTTGGGCGAGCAGTTCTTC,CASSLVGSLGEQFF,TRBV11-2,TRBJ2-1,.,.,14
TGTGCCAGCAGCTTTCCGGACAGGGAGGAGACCCAGTACTTC,CASSFPDREETQYF,TRBV13,TRBJ2-5,.,TRBD1,14
TGTGCCAGCAGGGCCTCTAGCACAGATACGCAGTATTTT,CASRASSTDTQYF,TRBV6-5,TRBJ2-3,once,.,13
TGTGCCAGCAGGCCTCTCCGGGACAGCTACGAGCAGTACTTC,CASRPLRDSYEQYF,TRBV27,TRBJ2-7,.,TRBD1,14
TGTGCCAGCAGTTACGGGGACAGGGTTGGCGGGGAGCTGTTTTTT,CASSYGDRVGGELFF,TRBV6-5,TRBJ2-2,.,TRBD1,15
TGTGCCAGCACGCTAGGCGGGGGACGAACTGAAGCTTTCTTT,CASTLGGGRTEAFF,TRBV6-5,TRBJ1-1,.,.,14
TGTGCCAGCAGCCACCCTCCAAGACAGGGCCATTATGGCTACACCTTC,CASSHPPRQGHYGYTF,TRBV14,TRBJ1-2,.,TRBD1,16
TGTGCCACCGGGAAAGAACAGGGGGCGAACGAGCAGTACTTC,CATGKEQGANEQYF,TRBV10-3,TRBJ2-7,.,TRBD1,14
TGTGCCAGCTCAGTGCAGCGGGAGGCCCACAATGAGCAGTTCTTC,CASSVQREAHNEQFF,TRBV18,TRBJ2-1,.,TRBD2,15
TGTGCCAGCAGCTCGCGACAGGTGGATACGCAGTATTTT,CASSSRQVDTQYF,TRBV7-9,TRBJ2-3,.,.,13